The rows below give T cell receptor beta chains drawn from one sample of a study of cytomegalovirus exposure and HLA in healthy donors. Repertoires were generated with immunoSEQ multiplex PCR, while TCRdb's copy carries only in-frame clones and drops some. The sample yields roughly 140,000 clones, roughly 82% seen once. Input material: PBMCs. These TCRs come from a young man in good health and CMV-seropositive. Each CDR3 is given with its conserved first and last residue. D genes are given only for firm matches. Some rows mark clone size as missing; the rest say once, few, many or name a class of expanded clone.

abundance,v_gene,j_gene,d_gene,CDR3aa,CDR3nt
NA,TRBV30,TRBJ2-7,TRBD2,CAWSTSGTFVEQYF,TGTGCCTGGAGTACAAGCGGGACGTTCGTCGAGCAGTACTTC
NA,TRBV5-1,TRBJ2-7,NA,CASSFIQGYEQYF,TGCGCCAGCAGCTTCATACAGGGCTACGAGCAGTACTTC
few,TRBV18,TRBJ2-4,NA,CASSSGGNIQYF,TGTGCCAGCTCATCTGGAGGGAACATTCAGTACTTC
NA,TRBV2,TRBJ1-3,NA,CASSDNSGNTIYF,TGTGCCAGCAGTGACAACTCTGGAAACACCATATATTTT
NA,TRBV7-2,TRBJ1-4,NA,CASSLNTGQEKLFF,TGTGCCAGCAGCTTAAACACAGGGCAAGAAAAACTGTTTTTT
once,TRBV27,TRBJ2-7,TRBD2,CASSLSGAGGRSYEQYF,TGTGCCAGCAGTTTATCCGGAGCGGGAGGCCGTTCCTACGAGCAGTACTTC
NA,TRBV5-1,TRBJ1-2,TRBD1,CASSSDRGGDGYTF,TGCGCCAGCAGCTCGGACAGGGGCGGAGATGGCTACACCTTC
NA,TRBV5-4,TRBJ1-2,NA,CASSLDRGLYGYTF,TGTGCCAGCAGCTTGGATAGGGGCCTCTATGGCTACACCTTC
NA,TRBV2,TRBJ1-5,TRBD1,CASTGQGLNQPQHF,TGTGCTAGTACGGGACAGGGACTTAATCAGCCCCAGCATTTT
NA,TRBV18,TRBJ2-5,NA,CASSLDSGETQYF,TGTGCCAGCTCACTCGACAGTGGAGAGACCCAGTACTTC
NA,TRBV6-1,TRBJ2-5,NA,CASSEQSGSQETQYF,TGTGCCAGCAGTGAACAAAGTGGTAGCCAAGAGACCCAGTACTTC
NA,TRBV29-1,TRBJ2-2,TRBD2,CSVGGLAGVGGELFF,TGCAGCGTTGGTGGTCTAGCGGGAGTGGGGGGGGAGCTGTTTTTT
NA,TRBV19,TRBJ2-1,TRBD1,CASSPRQGAYNEQFF,TGTGCCAGTAGTCCGAGACAGGGGGCGTACAATGAGCAGTTCTTC
NA,TRBV27,TRBJ1-4,NA,CASRNGAGGEKLFF,TGTGCCAGCAGGAACGGGGCGGGGGGTGAAAAACTGTTTTTT
NA,TRBV30,TRBJ2-3,NA,CAWGSRTDTQYF,TGTGCCTGGGGGAGCCGCACAGATACGCAGTATTTT
once,TRBV5-1,TRBJ1-4,TRBD1,CASSQGASGEKLFF,TGTGCCAGCAGCCAGGGGGCGAGTGGGGAAAAACTGTTTTTT
NA,TRBV11-3,TRBJ2-3,TRBD2,CASSLSGGSTDTQYF,TGTGCCAGCAGCTTATCCGGGGGGAGCACAGATACGCAGTATTTT
NA,TRBV4-1,TRBJ1-6,NA,CASRESPQDYNSPLHF,TGCGCCAGCAGAGAGTCTCCGCAGGATTATAATTCACCCCTCCACTTT
NA,TRBV6-1,TRBJ1-1,TRBD1,CASSELTTGGGTEAFF,TGTGCCAGCAGTGAACTTACTACAGGGGGCGGGACTGAAGCTTTCTTT
NA,TRBV6-1,TRBJ2-3,NA,CASRSPLASTDTQYF,TGTGCCAGCAGGTCCCCGCTAGCGAGCACAGATACGCAGTATTTT
NA,TRBV30,TRBJ1-2,NA,CAWSAVAGPYGYTF,TGTGCCTGGAGCGCCGTTGCAGGGCCCTATGGCTACACCTTC
NA,TRBV20-1,TRBJ2-1,NA,CSARWANEQFF,TGCAGTGCTAGATGGGCGAATGAGCAGTTCTTC
NA,TRBV28,TRBJ1-1,NA,CASRYRAGHTEAFF,TGTGCCAGCAGGTACAGGGCAGGGCACACTGAAGCTTTCTTT
NA,TRBV5-1,TRBJ2-7,NA,CASSLSIGGYEQYF,TGCGCCAGCAGCTTGTCGATAGGGGGCTACGAGCAGTACTTC
NA,TRBV27,TRBJ2-3,TRBD1,CASSLSRGQGFFLTDTQYF,TGTGCCAGCAGTTTATCGAGGGGACAGGGGTTTTTTCTCACAGATACGCAGTATTTT
NA,TRBV5-1,TRBJ2-7,NA,CASSLGGVTYEQYF,TGCGCCAGCAGCTTGGGGGGGGTTACCTACGAGCAGTACTTC